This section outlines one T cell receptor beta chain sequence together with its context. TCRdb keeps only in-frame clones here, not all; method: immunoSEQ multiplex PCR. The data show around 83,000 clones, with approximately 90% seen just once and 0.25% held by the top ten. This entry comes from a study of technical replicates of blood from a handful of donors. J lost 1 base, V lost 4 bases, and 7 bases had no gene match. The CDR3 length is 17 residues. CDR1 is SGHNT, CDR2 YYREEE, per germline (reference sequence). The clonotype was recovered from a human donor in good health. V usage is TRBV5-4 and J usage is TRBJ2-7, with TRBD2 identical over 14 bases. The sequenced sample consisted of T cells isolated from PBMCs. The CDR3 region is CASSPRLAGGRSYEQYF. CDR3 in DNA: TGTGCCAGCAGCCCCAGACTAGCGGGGGGGCGGTCCTACGAGCAGTACTTC. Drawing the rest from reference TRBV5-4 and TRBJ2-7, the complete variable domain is ETGVTQSPTHLIKTRGQQVTLRCSSQSGHNTVSWYQQALGQGPQFIFQYYREEENGRGNFPPRFSGLQFPNYSSELNVNALELDDSALYLCASSPRLAGGRSYEQYFGPGTRLTVT.